This T cell receptor beta chain was documented in a study of blood T cell repertoires in COVID-19 (dated by TCRdb to about 2020). Notes on the research overall: Samples covering the acute and convalescent phases of COVID-19 were provided by collaborators in the United States, Italy and Spain. A de-identified subject ID, COVID-19 status, age in years and sex were almost always included in the sample metadata. Subjects who had been exposed to COVID-19, were actively infected with it, or had recovered from it provided the deeply sampled blood TCRbeta repertoires that made up the dataset. Samples came from the ongoing ImmuneRACE study (first 160 participants) plus 1,254 subjects from 6 global collaborators. Where HLA class I and class II types were available, the types were taken from metadata supplied by the sample provider, not from assay-based typing. The repertoires were made available in a free public database intended to serve as a resource for research on the immune response to SARS-CoV-2. The prospective study material was composed of cDNA or gDNA derived from T cells, B-cell-depleted T cells, or PBMCs.

TCRbeta CDR3 regions were amplified from genomic DNA by means of the immunoSEQ Assay, a bias-controlled multiplex PCR. The authors' analysis ran thus. The number of nucleated cells in each sample was estimated by amplification of reference gene primers within the assay. To quantify the absolute abundance of each unique TCRbeta CDR3 rearrangement, sequence reads were collapsed and filtered. For each sample, productive Simpson clonality was calculated by taking the square root of Simpson's diversity index across productive rearrangements. This is the immuneACCESS table as TCRdb keeps it, with only in-frame sequences that have V and J called. A part of the clones is gone; compared with another copy, unresolved V genes explain less than half, and the rest is unexplained. Clonal size and the V and J genes are those of that table, whereas D and trimming came from the DNA. This sample has fewer than 350,000 clones in its table, and 75% to 90% of those were observed once. About 4.6% of the sample belongs to the ten largest clones.

Notes on this clone: The specificity of this receptor is unknown. The input lacks base qualities; no much larger clone sits a single base away.

What the authors observed across the whole study: The amount of clinical and demographic metadata varied by source and participant and was provided uncurated.

The collaborating institutions used their own protocols to collect whole blood in K2EDTA tubes. Collaborator samples were shipped for TCRbeta analysis as frozen whole blood, isolated PBMCs, or DNA extracted from either sample type. The clonotype originates from a man aged 35-49 years with acute or convalescent COVID-19. Sequenced input: peripheral blood.

The CDR3 sequence is CASSQDLAGSNEQFF. The DNA is as follows: TGTGCCAGCAGCCAAGATCTAGCGGGGAGCAATGAGCAGTTCTTC. The chain links TRBV14 with TRBJ2-1, with 9 middle bases fitting TRBD2. Germline trimming: 0 bases from V, 6 bases from J; junction bases outside gene matches: 3. From a lookup of the germline V gene, CDR1 and CDR2 are SGHDN and FVKESK. The CDR3 measures 15 amino acids from cysteine to phenylalanine. CDR3 DNA is the only sequence kept; it has 45 bases, read in frame from the first base.